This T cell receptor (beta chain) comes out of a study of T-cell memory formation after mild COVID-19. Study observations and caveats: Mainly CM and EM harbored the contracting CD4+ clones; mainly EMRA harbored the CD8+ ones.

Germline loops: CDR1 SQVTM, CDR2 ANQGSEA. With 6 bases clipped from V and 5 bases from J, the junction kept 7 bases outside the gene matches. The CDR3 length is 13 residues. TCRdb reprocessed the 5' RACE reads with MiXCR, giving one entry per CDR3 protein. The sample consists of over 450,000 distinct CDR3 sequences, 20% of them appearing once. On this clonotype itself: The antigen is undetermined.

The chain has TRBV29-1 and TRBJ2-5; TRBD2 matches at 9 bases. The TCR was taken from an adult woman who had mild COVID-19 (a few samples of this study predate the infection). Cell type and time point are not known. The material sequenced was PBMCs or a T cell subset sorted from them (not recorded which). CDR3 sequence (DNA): TGCAGCGTCGTTGGACTAGCGATTGAGACCCAGTACTTC. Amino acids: CSVVGLAIETQYF. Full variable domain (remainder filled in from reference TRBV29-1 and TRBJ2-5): SAVISQKPSRDICQRGTSLTIQCQVDSQVTMMFWYRQQPGQSLTLIATANQGSEATYESGFVIDKFPISRPNLTFSTLTVSNMSPEDSSIYLCSVVGLAIETQYFGPGTRLLVL.